The 17 T cell receptor beta chains in this list originate from one sample, sequenced in a study of CD8 T cells in ankylosing spondylitis. MiXCR, applied by TCRdb to the 5' RACE reads, yields one record per CDR3 protein. Here the sample spans roughly 180,000 distinct CDR3 sequences, over 10% being singletons. Sequencing was done on a sample of blood, either unsorted or a sorted T cell fraction (not recorded which). Receptors were obtained from a male donor with ankylosing spondylitis or in good health (not recorded which).

This clonotype showed up many times. The chain carries TRBV6-5 and TRBJ2-1; TRBD2 agrees at 12 bases. The V gene end was trimmed by 4 bases and the J gene end by 10 bases; junction bases not matched to a gene: 8. Germline loops: CDR1 MNHEY, CDR2 SVGAGI. The CDR3 sequence is 15 residues long. CDR3 nucleotides: TGTGCCAGCAGTTCTCAGACTAGCGGGAGAGGCGAGCAGTTCTTC. It encodes CASSSQTSGRGEQFF.

This clonotype showed up just a few times. V gene TRBV12-3 or TRBV12-4 combines with J gene TRBJ1-1; D possibly corresponds to TRBD1 (5 bases). There are 15 residues in the CDR3. The ends were cut back, 3 bases at V and 4 bases at J, with 15 bases in the middle. The CDR3 DNA sequence: TGTGCCAGCAGTTTGGGGGGGAGGGGATCCACTGAAGCTTTCTTT. Translating gives CASSLGGRGSTEAFF.

This clonotype was recorded at least ten times. The chain combines TRBV4-1 with TRBJ2-7, with 7 bases that match TRBD1. Germline V lookup: CDR1 MGHRA, CDR2 YSYEKL. The length of the CDR3 is 15 residues. J was trimmed by 3 bases and V by 1 base; bases with no gene match: 6. The CDR3 DNA follows: TGCGCCAGCAGCCAAGCTATAGCAGGGGGCTACGAGCAGTACTTC. Translated: CASSQAIAGGYEQYF.

The chain is built from TRBV7-9 and TRBJ2-3; 11 bases map to TRBD2. V lost 4 bases to trimming and J lost 2 bases; unmatched junction nucleotides: 5. This CDR3 spans 16 amino acids. Germline V gene lookup returns CDR1 SEHNR and CDR2 FQNEAQ (reference sequence). This CDR3 is CASSSLTSGDTDTQYF. The CDR3 coding sequence is TGTGCCAGCAGCTCCCTGACTAGCGGGGACACAGATACGCAGTATTTT.

The V gene is TRBV29-1, the J gene TRBJ2-5; 12 positions agree with TRBD2. The length of the CDR3 is 16 residues. Trimming cost V 0 bases and J 9 bases; bases outside gene matches: 11. Germline CDR1 SQVTM, CDR2 ANQGSEA. CDR3 amino acids: CSVEDGGLAGPRAQYF. DNA of the CDR3: TGCAGCGTTGAAGATGGAGGACTAGCGGGACCGAGGGCCCAGTACTTC.

Here the CDR3 DNA reads TGTGCCAGCAGCCTCCGACAGGATGAAGCTTTCTTT. Residues: CASSLRQDEAFF. V gene TRBV4-2 combines with J gene TRBJ1-1, with a weak D call TRBD1 (6 bases). V shed 4 bases and J shed 7 bases, with 10 bases lying between them. The germline gives CDR1 LGHNA, CDR2 YNFKEQ. The CDR3 consists of 12 residues.

This clonotype was picked up many times. One base away lies a much larger clone, so this may be a sequencing read error. The chain couples TRBV27 to TRBJ2-1; D is uncertain. The germline CDR1 and CDR2 sequences are MNHEY and SMNVEV (reference sequence). V was shortened by 3 bases and J by 0 bases, with 6 bases between the two germline ends. This CDR3 region has 14 residues. The CDR3 nucleotides read TGTGCCAGCAGTTTGCAGAGCTCCTACAATGAGCAGTTCTTC. Protein sequence: CASSLQSSYNEQFF.

This clonotype occurred a few times. The chain carries TRBV12-3 or TRBV12-4 and TRBJ2-4; TRBD2 agrees at 12 bases. This CDR3 is 16 amino acids long. Trimming took 6 bases from V and 4 from J; bases not matched to a gene: 7. The CDR3 loop reads CASRGPSGGEKNIQYF. CDR3 in DNA: TGTGCCAGCAGGGGCCCTAGCGGGGGGGAGAAAAACATTCAGTACTTC.

This clonotype was seen repeatedly, ten times or more. The chain combines TRBV12-3 or TRBV12-4 with TRBJ1-1, with a possible D match to TRBD1 (6 bases). The CDR3 has 12 residues. The germline V and J ends were trimmed by 5 bases and 10 bases, with 14 bases remaining between them. CDR3 in amino acids: CASSPAGARAFF. For the CDR3, the DNA is TGTGCCAGCAGTCCCGCGGGGGCGCGAGCTTTCTTT.

This clonotype was seen a handful of times. The V and J genes are TRBV20-1 and TRBJ2-4; D gene uncertain. Germline-derived CDR1 and CDR2 are DFQATT and SNEGSKA (reference sequence). The V gene lost 0 bases and the J gene lost 0 bases, with 6 bases spanning the gap. CDR3 length: 14 residues. CDR3 residues: CSARDGVAKNIQYF. The CDR3 DNA reads TGCAGTGCTAGAGATGGGGTAGCCAAAAACATTCAGTACTTC.

The V gene is TRBV27, the J gene TRBJ2-2; D is unresolved. The germline V and J ends were trimmed by 4 bases and 1 base, with 7 bases remaining between them. The CDR3 totals 14 residues. Germline CDR1 is MNHEY and CDR2 is SMNVEV (reference sequence). The CDR3 protein is CASSSLVNTGELFF. CDR3 nucleotides: TGTGCCAGCAGTTCCCTAGTGAACACCGGGGAGCTGTTTTTT.

This clonotype has a handful of counts. The chain links TRBV27 to TRBJ1-2, with D maybe TRBD1 (6 bases). The germline V and J ends were trimmed by 3 bases and 1 base, with 12 bases remaining between them. The CDR3 has 15 amino acids. The germline CDR1 and CDR2 sequences are MNHEY and SMNVEV (reference sequence). In nucleotides, the CDR3 is TGTGCCAGCAGTTTGGGAGGGGGATTTAACTATGGCTACACCTTC. Translating it yields CASSLGGGFNYGYTF.

This clonotype was found a few times. The chain is built from TRBV7-6 and TRBJ2-3; D remains ambiguous. There are 14 residues in the CDR3. V was shortened by 1 base and J by 1 base, with 6 bases between the two germline ends. Germline lookup yields CDR1 SGHVS and CDR2 FNYEAQ. The CDR3 sequence is CASSLEVGTDTQYF. The DNA of the CDR3 is TGTGCCAGCAGCTTAGAGGTCGGCACAGATACGCAGTATTTT. Full variable domain (rest looked up from reference TRBV7-6 and TRBJ2-3): GAGVSQSPRYKVTKRGQDVALRCDPISGHVSLYWYRQALGQGPEFLTYFNYEAQQDKSGLPNDRFSAERPEGSISTLTIQRTEQRDSAMYRCASSLEVGTDTQYFGPGTRLTVL.

At least ten counts were recorded for this clonotype. The chain uses TRBV7-9 and TRBJ1-5; tentative D call: TRBD1 (5 bases). Per germline, CDR1 SEHNR and CDR2 FQNEAQ (reference sequence). V lost 3 bases to trimming and J lost 2 bases, with 11 bases between them. CDR3 size: 15 residues. CDR3 coding DNA: TGTGCCAGCAGCTTCGGACAAATGGGCAATCAGCCCCAGCATTTT. It is translated as CASSFGQMGNQPQHF.

This clonotype was observed many times. The chain has TRBV10-3 and TRBJ2-7, with a weak D call TRBD1 (5 bases). This CDR3 is 15 amino acids long. Germline-derived CDR1 and CDR2 are ENHRY and SYGVKD. V lost 5 bases to trimming and J lost 5 bases, with 19 bases between them. The CDR3 loop reads CAISSKGREGDEQYF. CDR3 nucleotides: TGTGCCATCAGTAGTAAGGGCAGGGAAGGAGACGAGCAGTACTTC.

The chain couples TRBV10-3 to TRBJ2-3; 7 nucleotides match TRBD2. The germline V gene has CDR1 ENHRY and CDR2 SYGVKD. There are 17 residues in the CDR3. The V segment lost 10 bases and the J segment 2 bases; nucleotides outside the gene matches: 18. CDR3 bases: TGTGCCACCCGAAGGCTGGGACCTAGCGGATTCACAGATACGCAGTATTTT. The encoded protein is CATRRLGPSGFTDTQYF.

This clonotype was seen only a few times. The chain couples TRBV5-5 to TRBJ1-1; perhaps TRBD1 as D (6 bases). Germline values: CDR1 SGHKS, CDR2 YYEKEE (reference sequence). The CDR3 covers 14 residues. Trimming removed 5 bases at V and 3 bases at J, with 14 bases between. The CDR3 bases are TGTGCCAGCAGTCCTTGGGGGCAGGACACTGAAGCTTTCTTT. This sequence encodes CASSPWGQDTEAFF.